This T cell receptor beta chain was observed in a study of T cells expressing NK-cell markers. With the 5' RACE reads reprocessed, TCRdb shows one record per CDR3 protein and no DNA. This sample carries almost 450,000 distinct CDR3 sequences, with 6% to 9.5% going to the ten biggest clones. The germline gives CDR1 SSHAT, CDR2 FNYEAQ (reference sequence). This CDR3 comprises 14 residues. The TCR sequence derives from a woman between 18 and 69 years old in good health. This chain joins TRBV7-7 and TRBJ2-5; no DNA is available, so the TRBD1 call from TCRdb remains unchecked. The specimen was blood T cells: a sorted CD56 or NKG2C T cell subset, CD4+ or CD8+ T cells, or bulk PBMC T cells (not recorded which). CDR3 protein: CASSRGTNQETQYF.